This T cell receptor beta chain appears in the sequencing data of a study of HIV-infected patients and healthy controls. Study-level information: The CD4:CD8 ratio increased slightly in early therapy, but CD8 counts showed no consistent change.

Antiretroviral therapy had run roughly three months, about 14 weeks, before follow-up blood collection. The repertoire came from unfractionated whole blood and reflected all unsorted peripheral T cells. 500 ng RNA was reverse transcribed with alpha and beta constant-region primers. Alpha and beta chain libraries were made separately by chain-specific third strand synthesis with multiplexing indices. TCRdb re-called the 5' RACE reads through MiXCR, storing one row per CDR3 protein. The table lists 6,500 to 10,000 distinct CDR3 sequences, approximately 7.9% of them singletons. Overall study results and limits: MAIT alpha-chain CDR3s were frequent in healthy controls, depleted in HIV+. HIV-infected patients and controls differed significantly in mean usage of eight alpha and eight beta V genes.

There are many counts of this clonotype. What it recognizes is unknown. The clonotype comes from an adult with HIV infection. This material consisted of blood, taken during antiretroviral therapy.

The CDR3 reads CASSQSGGANQPQHF. The CDR3 coding sequence is TGTGCCAGCAGCCAATCCGGGGGCGCGAATCAGCCCCAGCATTTT. This sequence joins TRBV3-1 and TRBJ1-5; D may be TRBD1 (6 bases). The CDR3 spans 15 residues. Between the trimmed V and J ends, which lost 2 bases and 4 bases, there was a span of 12 bases. Per the germline V gene, CDR1 is LGHDT and CDR2 is YNNKEL (reference sequence).